This T cell receptor (beta chain) originates from a study of T cell responses to AZD1222 COVID-19 vaccine. Sequenced by immunoSEQ multiplex PCR; TCRdb stores in-frame clones only, minus some. The profile covers about 99,000 clones, with approximately 90% appearing a single time and more than 9.5% taken by the ten largest. Germline V lookup: CDR1 KGHDR, CDR2 SFDVKD. V was cut by 6 bases and J by 7 bases, with 11 bases left in between. This CDR3 has 12 amino acids. This clone was counted a single time. This chain links TRBV24-1 with TRBJ1-1, with D possibly TRBD1 on 5 matching bases. This specimen was peripheral blood, taken on day 0 of AZD1222 vaccination. The TCR was taken from an adult in good health. The CDR3 loop is CATSQGILEAFF. CDR3 sequence (DNA): TGTGCCACCAGTCAGGGCATACTTGAAGCTTTCTTT.